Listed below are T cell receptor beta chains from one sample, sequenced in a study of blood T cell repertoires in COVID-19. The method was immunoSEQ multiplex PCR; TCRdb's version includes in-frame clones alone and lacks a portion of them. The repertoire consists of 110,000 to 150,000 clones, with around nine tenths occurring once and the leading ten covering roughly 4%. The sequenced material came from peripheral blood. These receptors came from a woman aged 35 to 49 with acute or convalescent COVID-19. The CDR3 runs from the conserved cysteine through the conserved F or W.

cdr3_aa: CSVNELAHEQFF
j_call: TRBJ2-1
v_call: TRBV29-1

cdr3_aa: CASSPYNSPLHF
j_call: TRBJ1-6
v_call: TRBV6-5

cdr3_aa: CANGGAGTGYGANVLTF
j_call: TRBJ2-6
v_call: TRBV7-9

cdr3_aa: CASSGSGTDNEQFF
j_call: TRBJ2-1
v_call: TRBV25-1

cdr3_aa: CSASQQKNTEAFF
j_call: TRBJ1-1
v_call: TRBV20-1

cdr3_aa: CASSPGQWGAEAFF
j_call: TRBJ1-1
v_call: TRBV7-2

cdr3_aa: CASSGWGEETQYF
j_call: TRBJ2-5
v_call: TRBV12-3/TRBV12-4

cdr3_aa: CAWSGDREAYGYTF
j_call: TRBJ1-2
v_call: TRBV30

cdr3_aa: CASSDEDSPLHF
j_call: TRBJ1-6
v_call: TRBV28

cdr3_aa: CASSQTLAGGKNEQYF
j_call: TRBJ2-7
v_call: TRBV7-9

cdr3_aa: CASSSSVGTQYF
j_call: TRBJ2-3
v_call: TRBV5-6

cdr3_aa: CASSYQQGAGDTQYF
j_call: TRBJ2-3
v_call: TRBV6-5

cdr3_aa: CASSSRGSSGEQYF
j_call: TRBJ2-7
v_call: TRBV7-2

cdr3_aa: CASSLGGVTEAFF
j_call: TRBJ1-1
v_call: TRBV7-2

cdr3_aa: CASSVPTGTPYGYTF
j_call: TRBJ1-2
v_call: TRBV5-1

cdr3_aa: CASTPGRGLNYGYTF
j_call: TRBJ1-2
v_call: TRBV5-4

cdr3_aa: CASSLWGGDSDTQYF
j_call: TRBJ2-3
v_call: TRBV27

cdr3_aa: CASSETGSGAPLHF
j_call: TRBJ1-6
v_call: TRBV6-1

cdr3_aa: CASSPSDRGNQPQHF
j_call: TRBJ1-5
v_call: TRBV18

cdr3_aa: CASDTGTIIWETQYF
j_call: TRBJ2-5
v_call: TRBV6-6

cdr3_aa: CASSQVPGWSGEQYF
j_call: TRBJ2-7
v_call: TRBV3-1/TRBV3-2

cdr3_aa: CAWSATNEKLFF
j_call: TRBJ1-4
v_call: TRBV30

cdr3_aa: CASSPFGADFMPNTEAFF
j_call: TRBJ1-1
v_call: TRBV25-1

cdr3_aa: CASWDRAESPLHF
j_call: TRBJ1-6
v_call: TRBV28

cdr3_aa: CASSTETIGRTYEQYF
j_call: TRBJ2-7
v_call: TRBV6-2/TRBV6-3

cdr3_aa: CASSKGAYVEKLFF
j_call: TRBJ1-4
v_call: TRBV19

cdr3_aa: CASSTYRDREGGGYTF
j_call: TRBJ1-2
v_call: TRBV19